Listed below are T cell receptor beta chains from one sample, sequenced in a study of CD8 T cells in Susac syndrome. TCRdb analysed the immunoSEQ multiplex PCR reads with MiXCR anew, one entry per CDR3 protein. The sample includes about 250,000 distinct CDR3 sequences, about 94% seen only once; the top ten take 0.07% to 0.09%. The sequenced sample was CD4+ T cells from PBMCs. The origin of the receptors is a human donor with multiple sclerosis. CDR3s include the opening cysteine and the closing phenylalanine or tryptophan. D genes are given only for firm matches.

d_call	v_call	j_call	cdr3_aa
NA	TRBV29-1	TRBJ2-1	CSVGGGGREQFF
NA	TRBV30	TRBJ2-7	CAWNPGLGQYF
TRBD2	TRBV11-2	TRBJ2-5	CASSLGERGEETQYF
NA	TRBV3-1	TRBJ2-1	CASSPGDAAGWSYNEQFF
NA	TRBV12-3/TRBV12-4	TRBJ2-7	CASSLRADTYEQYF
TRBD1	TRBV24-1	TRBJ1-5	CATSGAGGDWNQPQHF
TRBD1	TRBV6-6	TRBJ1-2	CASSYDRAYGYTF
NA	TRBV29-1	TRBJ2-5	CSVSWETQYF
NA	TRBV5-4	TRBJ1-1	CASSPPWAKGEAFF
NA	TRBV19	TRBJ1-1	CASSAGTSTEAFF
NA	TRBV13	TRBJ2-3	CASSKKTTDTQYF
NA	TRBV20-1	TRBJ2-7	CSARWQGRTYEQYF
NA	TRBV19	TRBJ2-2	CASRFRENTGELFF
NA	TRBV25-1	TRBJ1-4	CASSEYGGDEKLFF
NA	TRBV28	TRBJ1-6	CASLVQVGSPLHF
NA	TRBV20-1	TRBJ1-6	CSARDLKSSYNSPLHF
NA	TRBV20-1	TRBJ2-3	CSARSLEGIADTQYF
NA	TRBV11-2	TRBJ1-2	CASSLDPRTDYTF
NA	TRBV5-1	TRBJ2-1	CASSLDGPLYNEQFF
NA	TRBV9	TRBJ2-3	CASTPTSGSTDTQYF